Below, 16 T cell receptor beta chains from the same sample are listed, as sequenced in a study of blood T cell repertoires in COVID-19. This table comes from immunoSEQ multiplex PCR, and its TCRdb copy is limited to in-frame clones, with some not included. The sample holds 200,000 to 250,000 clones, roughly 80% seen once. The sequencing input was peripheral blood. These receptors were obtained from a woman aged 80 or older with COVID-19, enrolled during active disease.

This rearrangement joins TRBV11-2 to TRBJ2-1; 8 bases fit TRBD1. This CDR3 is built from 13 residues. The V gene's germline CDR1 is SGHAT and CDR2 FQNNGV. J gave up 12 bases and V 4 bases, and 8 bases lay outside the gene matches. This CDR3 is CASSSGPGTGQFF. As DNA, the CDR3 is TGTGCCAGCAGCTCGGGACCCGGGACAGGGCAGTTCTTC.

This clone appeared a few times. The chain carries TRBV7-2 and TRBJ1-1; a possible D gene is TRBD1 (5 bases). Germline V gives CDR1 SGHTA, CDR2 FQGNSA. CDR3 length equals 12 residues. Trimming cost V 6 bases and J 8 bases, with 13 bases left between them. Here the CDR3 reads CASRFTKGEAFF. In DNA, the CDR3 is TGTGCCAGCAGGTTCACAAAGGGGGAAGCTTTCTTT.

CDR3 in DNA: TGTGCCAGCAGCGCTGGGCGGGCTAGCGGCCCCTACGAGCAGTACTTC. This translates into CASSAGRASGPYEQYF. V and J are TRBV7-2 and TRBJ2-7; 7 positions agree with TRBD2. The CDR3 has 16 amino acids. The germline V gene encodes CDR1 SGHTA and CDR2 FQGNSA. Germline trimming cut 5 bases from V and 2 bases from J; bases unmatched to any gene: 12. The full variable domain, completed using reference TRBV7-2 and TRBJ2-7, is GAGVSQSPSNKVTEKGKDVELRCDPISGHTALYWYRQSLGQGLEFLIYFQGNSAPDKSGLPSDRFSAERTGGSVSTLTIQRTQQEDSAVYLCASSAGRASGPYEQYFGPGTRLTVT.

V is TRBV3-1 (or the pseudogene TRBV3-2) and J is TRBJ2-3; D is perhaps TRBD2 (5 bases). Germline V gene data show CDR1 as LGHDT and CDR2 as YNNKEL (reference sequence). CDR3 length: 14 amino acids. V was clipped by 5 bases and J by 5 bases, with 14 bases between them. CDR3 residues: CASSGWVEGDTQYF. As DNA, the CDR3 is TGTGCCAGCAGCGGCTGGGTAGAGGGAGATACGCAGTATTTT.

V usage is TRBV25-1 and J usage is TRBJ1-2, with a tentative D call TRBD1 (6 bases). The CDR3 consists of 14 residues. The germline gives CDR1 MGHDK, CDR2 SYGVNS. The V end lost 1 base, the J end lost 9 bases, and 15 bases lay between the germline ends. The CDR3 spells CASSESRQGRSYTF. DNA of the CDR3: TGTGCCAGCAGTGAATCAAGGCAGGGGCGGAGCTACACCTTC.

This chain connects TRBV7-3 to TRBJ2-2; tentatively, D is TRBD1 (6 bases). V was shortened by 5 bases and J by 1 base, with 11 bases between the two germline ends. The CDR3 is 15 amino acids. Germline CDR1 and CDR2: SGHTA and FQGTGA. The CDR3 nucleotides read TGTGCCAGCAGCCCACAGGGTTTGAACACCGGGGAGCTGTTTTTT. Residues: CASSPQGLNTGELFF.

About this clone: The sample carries other DNA sequences with the same CDR3. This rearrangement joins TRBV6-5 to TRBJ1-2; D gene uncertain. Germline V lookup: CDR1 MNHEY, CDR2 SVGAGI. The CDR3 is 11 amino acids. V gave up 6 bases and J gave up 5 bases, with 7 bases separating them. Here the CDR3 reads CASRTGYGYTF. The CDR3 bases are TGTGCCAGCAGAACGGGTTATGGCTACACCTTC.

The chain links TRBV18 to TRBJ2-5; D call uncertain. The V gene lost 3 bases and the J gene lost 5 bases, with 10 bases spanning the gap. Germline CDR1 is KGHSH and CDR2 is LQKENI. This CDR3 spans 13 amino acids. In nucleotides, the CDR3 is TGTGCCAGCTCACCTGGAGTTGACGAGACCCAGTACTTC. This encodes CASSPGVDETQYF.

The chain joins TRBV7-9 to TRBJ1-2, with D uncertain. The CDR3 runs 15 residues. Germline V gene lookup returns CDR1 SEHNR and CDR2 FQNEAQ (reference sequence). V was cut by 1 base and J by 2 bases, with 11 bases left in between. The CDR3 loop is CASSLEAAGNYGYTF. The CDR3 DNA is TGTGCCAGCAGCTTAGAGGCAGCGGGAAACTATGGCTACACCTTC.

This clone has more than one count but fewer than ten. The chain links TRBV15 to TRBJ1-1, with D hard to call. Germline V gene sequence: CDR1 LNHNV, CDR2 YYDKDF (reference sequence). The CDR3 extends over 13 amino acids. V was shortened by 1 base and J by 8 bases, with 11 bases between the two germline ends. As DNA, the CDR3 is TGTGCCACCAGCAGAGGAGGCCCCTTGGAAGCTTTCTTT. Translated: CATSRGGPLEAFF.

V and J are TRBV4-2 and TRBJ1-2, with a weak D call TRBD1 (5 bases). CDR3 length: 14 amino acids. V lost 1 base to trimming and J lost 3 bases, with 9 bases between them. Germline-derived CDR1 and CDR2 are LGHNA and YNFKEQ. CDR3 amino acids: CASSQGGTDYGYTF. As DNA, the CDR3 is TGTGCCAGCAGCCAAGGCGGGACTGACTATGGCTACACCTTC.

This clone was counted between two and nine times. This chain joins TRBV9 and TRBJ1-6; D is perhaps TRBD1 (6 bases). V lost 4 bases to trimming and J lost 3 bases, with 11 bases between them. The CDR3 sequence is 15 residues long. The germline V gene has CDR1 SGDLS and CDR2 YYNGEE. The CDR3 sequence: CASSSGQLYNSPLHF. The CDR3 coding sequence is TGTGCCAGCAGCAGCGGACAGCTCTATAATTCACCCCTCCACTTT.

CDR3 sequence reads: CASSPSRGFNEKLFF. DNA of the CDR3: TGTGCCAGCAGCCCCTCTAGGGGGTTTAATGAAAAACTGTTTTTT. The V and J genes are TRBV9 and TRBJ1-4; tentative D call: TRBD1 (6 bases). V lost 4 bases, J lost 4 bases, and 14 bases lay in between. The CDR3 contains 15 residues. The V gene's germline CDR1 is SGDLS and CDR2 YYNGEE.

As DNA, the CDR3 is TGTGCCAGCAGCCTCGGGACAGAAGAGACCCAGTACTTC. Translated, it gives CASSLGTEETQYF. The chain couples TRBV5-6 to TRBJ2-5, with 7 bases aligning to TRBD1. There are 13 residues in the CDR3. Germline CDR1 reads SGHDT; CDR2 reads YYEEEE. With 4 bases clipped from V and 3 bases from J, the junction kept 3 bases outside the gene matches.

This clone turned up a few times. The CDR3 reads CASSLTQDGYNEQFF. The CDR3 DNA is TGCGCCAGCAGCTTGACACAGGATGGGTACAATGAGCAGTTCTTC. The V gene is TRBV5-1, the J gene TRBJ2-1; TRBD1 might be the D (5 bases). This CDR3 has 15 residues. CDR1 and CDR2 (germline): SGHRS, YFSETQ. Trimming pared 1 base from V and 4 bases from J, leaving 12 bases between.

V gene TRBV5-1 combines with J gene TRBJ1-1; D is uncertain. V was cut by 0 bases and J by 1 base, with 7 bases left in between. Germline V lookup: CDR1 SGHRS, CDR2 YFSETQ. The CDR3 loop spans 14 amino acids. CDR3: CASSLEWPNTEAFF. The CDR3 coding sequence is TGCGCCAGCAGCTTGGAATGGCCGAACACTGAAGCTTTCTTT.